This T cell receptor beta chain emerged from a study of T cell responses to AZD1222 COVID-19 vaccine. Notes on this clone: As yet, its antigen is unknown.

Study-wide results and caveats: Among AZD1222 vaccinees, only 5 or 6 were seropositive at baseline. The study sampled repertoires only after the peak T cell response. Most donors were white British, females outnumbered males, and clonal diversity was possibly underestimated.

The CDR3 has 13 residues. Germline V CDR1 and CDR2: SGHTS, YDEGEE. Trimming pared 0 bases from V and 6 bases from J, leaving 10 bases between. Some clones are missing from TCRdb's copy, which holds only in-frame ones; the method was immunoSEQ multiplex PCR. Of under 150,000 clones detected, 85% to 95% appear once; the ten largest clones hold roughly 5%. The receptor was isolated from an adult in good health. This chain connects TRBV5-8 to TRBJ2-7, with D tentatively TRBD1 (5 bases). This material consisted of peripheral blood, taken on day 0 of AZD1222 vaccination. CDR3 sequence reads: CASSLGQGGEQYF. The CDR3 coding sequence is TGTGCCAGCAGCTTGGGGCAGGGTGGCGAGCAGTACTTC. Full variable domain (outside the CDR3, taken from reference TRBV5-8 and TRBJ2-7): EAGVTQSPTHLIKTRGQQATLRCSPISGHTSVYWYQQALGLGLQFLLWYDEGEERNRGNFPPRFSGRQFPNYSSELNVNALELEDSALYLCASSLGQGGEQYFGPGTRLTVT.